This entry describes one T cell receptor (beta chain). The entry originates in a study of blood T cell repertoires in COVID-19. At the level of the study: Samples of COVID-19 (acute and convalescent) were obtained from the United States, Italy and Spain. Sample material is recorded as cDNA or gDNA derived from T cells, B-cell-depleted T cells, or PBMCs.

Source study methods: Amplification with reference gene primers provided the estimates of nucleated cell counts. The table came from immunoSEQ multiplex PCR; TCRdb's copy has only in-frame clones and leaves some out. The D gene and trimming were derived from the DNA, and the V and J assignments and clone size from that table. The table lists 200,000 to 250,000 clones, about nine tenths of them singletons. This clonotype originated in an elderly man with acute or convalescent COVID-19. Material: peripheral blood.

The CDR3 DNA sequence: TGTGCCAGCAGCTTATCAGGGGCGGGCGGGAGGTTGGATGAGCAGTTCTTC. Protein: CASSLSGAGGRLDEQFF. V usage is TRBV7-9 and J usage is TRBJ2-1; 8 bases align to TRBD2. Germline V lookup: CDR1 SEHNR, CDR2 FQNEAQ (reference sequence). V shed 2 bases and J 8 bases; nucleotides not matched to a gene: 14. CDR3 length equals 17 residues.